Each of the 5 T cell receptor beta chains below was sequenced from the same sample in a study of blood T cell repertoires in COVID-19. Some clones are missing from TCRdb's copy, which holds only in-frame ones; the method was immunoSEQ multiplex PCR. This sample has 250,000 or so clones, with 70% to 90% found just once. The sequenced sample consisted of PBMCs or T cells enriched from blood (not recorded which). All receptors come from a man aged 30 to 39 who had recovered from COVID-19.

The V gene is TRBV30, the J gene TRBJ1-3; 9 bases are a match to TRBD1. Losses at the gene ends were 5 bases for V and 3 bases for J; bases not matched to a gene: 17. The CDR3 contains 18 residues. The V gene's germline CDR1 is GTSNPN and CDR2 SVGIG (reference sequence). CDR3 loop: CAWQPGQGVFLGGNTIYF. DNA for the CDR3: TGTGCCTGGCAACCGGGACAGGGTGTGTTTTTGGGTGGAAACACCATATATTTT.

CDR3 amino acids: CATSDLQAGDSTDTQYF. The CDR3 DNA follows: TGTGCCACCAGTGATTTGCAAGCGGGAGATAGTACTGATACGCAGTATTTT. V usage is TRBV24-1 and J usage is TRBJ2-3, with 8 bases fitting TRBD2. V shed 0 bases, J shed 6 bases, and the junction held 10 bases outside the gene matches. The CDR3 has 17 residues. Germline V gene data show CDR1 as KGHDR and CDR2 as SFDVKD.

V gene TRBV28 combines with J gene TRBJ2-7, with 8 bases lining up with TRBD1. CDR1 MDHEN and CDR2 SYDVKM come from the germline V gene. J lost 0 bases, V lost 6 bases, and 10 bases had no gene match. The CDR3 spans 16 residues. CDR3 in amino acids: CASRKGRDRSSYEQYF. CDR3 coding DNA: TGTGCCAGCAGGAAAGGTCGGGACAGGAGCTCCTACGAGCAGTACTTC.

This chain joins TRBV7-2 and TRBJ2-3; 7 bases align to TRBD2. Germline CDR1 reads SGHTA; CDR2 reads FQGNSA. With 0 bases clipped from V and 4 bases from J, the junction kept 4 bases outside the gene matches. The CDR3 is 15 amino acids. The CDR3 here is CASSLAGGGADTQYF. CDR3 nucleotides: TGTGCCAGCAGCTTAGCGGGCGGGGGTGCAGATACGCAGTATTTT.

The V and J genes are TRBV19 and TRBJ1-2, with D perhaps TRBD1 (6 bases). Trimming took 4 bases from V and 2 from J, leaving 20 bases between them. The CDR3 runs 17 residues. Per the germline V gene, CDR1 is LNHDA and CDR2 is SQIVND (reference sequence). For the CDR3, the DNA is TGTGCCAGTAGTACACAGGGACACCCTTGGGTAAACTATGGCTACACCTTC. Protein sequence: CASSTQGHPWVNYGYTF. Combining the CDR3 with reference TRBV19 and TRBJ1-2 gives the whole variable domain DGGITQSPKYLFRKEGQNVTLSCEQNLNHDAMYWYRQDPGQGLRLIYYSQIVNDFQKGDIAEGYSVSREKKESFPLTVTSAQKNPTAFYLCASSTQGHPWVNYGYTFGSGTRLTVV.